The rows below give T cell receptor beta chains drawn from one sample of a study of control samples from healthy donors and cancer patients. The data were produced by immunoSEQ multiplex PCR, yet TCRdb's version contains in-frame clones alone and is incomplete. The repertoire holds over 85,000 clones, about four fifths seen once, with roughly 40% in the top ten. The sequenced material came from PBMCs. The receptor set was obtained from a man between 70 and 80 years old with lung cancer. CDR3s include the opening cysteine and the closing phenylalanine or tryptophan. Each record gives: J gene, clone size, D gene, V gene, CDR3 protein, CDR3 DNA. A D gene is named only where the DNA matches it firmly. For some rows the clone size is stated as once, few or many, or as a class when expanded; others skip it.

j_call: TRBJ2-5
clone_size: once
d_call: -
v_call: TRBV6-5
cdr3_aa: CASSPGPQETQYF
cdr3_nt: TGTGCCAGCAGCCCGGGACCCCAAGAGACCCAGTACTTC

j_call: TRBJ1-4
clone_size: -
d_call: -
v_call: TRBV30
cdr3_aa: CAWSRAATNEKLFF
cdr3_nt: TGTGCCTGGAGTAGAGCTGCAACTAATGAAAAACTGTTTTTT

j_call: TRBJ1-2
clone_size: -
d_call: TRBD1
v_call: TRBV4-3
cdr3_aa: CASSQGTGARDYGYTF
cdr3_nt: TGCGCCAGCAGCCAGGGGACAGGAGCCAGGGACTATGGCTACACCTTC

j_call: TRBJ1-1
clone_size: -
d_call: -
v_call: TRBV6-5
cdr3_aa: CASRSSLIVNTEAFF
cdr3_nt: TGTGCCAGCAGATCATCCCTAATAGTGAACACTGAAGCTTTCTTT

j_call: TRBJ2-2
clone_size: once
d_call: TRBD1
v_call: TRBV24-1
cdr3_aa: CATSDSGTGPPAGELFF
cdr3_nt: TGTGCCACCAGTGATTCCGGGACAGGGCCTCCGGCCGGGGAGCTGTTTTTT

j_call: TRBJ2-3
clone_size: -
d_call: TRBD2
v_call: TRBV5-6
cdr3_aa: CASSFSGGIDTQYF
cdr3_nt: TGTGCCAGCAGCTTTAGCGGGGGGATAGATACGCAGTATTTT

j_call: TRBJ1-1
clone_size: -
d_call: -
v_call: TRBV6-5
cdr3_aa: CASSYSIRGGAEAFF
cdr3_nt: TGTGCCAGCAGTTACTCGATAAGGGGTGGGGCTGAAGCTTTCTTT

j_call: TRBJ2-6
clone_size: -
d_call: -
v_call: TRBV30
cdr3_aa: CAWSAGQSSGANVLTF
cdr3_nt: TGTGCCTGGAGCGCAGGCCAGAGCTCTGGGGCCAACGTCCTGACTTTC

j_call: TRBJ2-5
clone_size: -
d_call: TRBD2
v_call: TRBV3-1/TRBV3-2
cdr3_aa: CASSQEGEGIQETQYF
cdr3_nt: TGTGCCAGCAGCCAAGAGGGGGAGGGTATACAAGAGACCCAGTACTTC

j_call: TRBJ2-4
clone_size: -
d_call: -
v_call: TRBV28
cdr3_aa: CASRTSWGSRENIQYF
cdr3_nt: TGTGCCAGCAGGACATCATGGGGTTCACGGGAAAACATTCAGTACTTC

j_call: TRBJ1-1
clone_size: -
d_call: -
v_call: TRBV7-9
cdr3_aa: CASSGVVEAFF
cdr3_nt: TGTGCCAGCTCCGGGGTAGTGGAAGCTTTCTTT

j_call: TRBJ1-5
clone_size: once
d_call: -
v_call: TRBV19
cdr3_aa: CASRKPPTQTGSNQPQHF
cdr3_nt: TGTGCCAGTAGAAAGCCCCCGACCCAAACGGGGAGCAATCAGCCCCAGCATTTT

j_call: TRBJ1-5
clone_size: -
d_call: -
v_call: TRBV24-1
cdr3_aa: CATSEGGRRSNQPQHF
cdr3_nt: TGTGCCACCAGTGAGGGGGGCCGACGGAGCAATCAGCCCCAGCATTTT

j_call: TRBJ1-1
clone_size: -
d_call: -
v_call: TRBV12-3/TRBV12-4
cdr3_aa: CASRVQGGEAFF
cdr3_nt: TGTGCCAGCAGAGTACAGGGAGGAGAAGCTTTCTTT

j_call: TRBJ2-2
clone_size: -
d_call: -
v_call: TRBV12-5
cdr3_aa: CASSRETGELFF
cdr3_nt: TGTGCTAGTAGCCGGGAGACCGGGGAGCTGTTTTTT

j_call: TRBJ2-7
clone_size: -
d_call: -
v_call: TRBV28
cdr3_aa: CASSLSNYEQYF
cdr3_nt: TGTGCCAGCAGTTTATCTAACTACGAGCAGTACTTC

j_call: TRBJ1-5
clone_size: -
d_call: -
v_call: TRBV2
cdr3_aa: CASSETYNNQPQHF
cdr3_nt: TGTGCCAGCAGTGAAACTTATAACAATCAGCCCCAGCATTTT

j_call: TRBJ1-6
clone_size: -
d_call: -
v_call: TRBV3-1/TRBV3-2
cdr3_aa: CASSSVSSPLHF
cdr3_nt: TGTGCCAGCAGCTCAGTGAGTTCACCCCTCCACTTT

j_call: TRBJ2-1
clone_size: -
d_call: -
v_call: TRBV9
cdr3_aa: CASSVPPGGSYNEQFF
cdr3_nt: TGTGCCAGCAGCGTCCCTCCTGGGGGCTCCTACAATGAGCAGTTCTTC

j_call: TRBJ1-4
clone_size: -
d_call: -
v_call: TRBV25-1
cdr3_aa: CASGLSLATNEKLFF
cdr3_nt: TGTGCCAGCGGTCTGTCGTTGGCAACTAATGAAAAACTGTTTTTT

j_call: TRBJ1-5
clone_size: -
d_call: -
v_call: TRBV24-1
cdr3_aa: CATSAGSNQPQHF
cdr3_nt: TGTGCCACCAGTGCAGGGAGCAATCAGCCCCAGCATTTT

j_call: TRBJ2-7
clone_size: -
d_call: TRBD2
v_call: TRBV11-2
cdr3_aa: CASSLVLAGGTYEQYF
cdr3_nt: TGTGCCAGCAGCTTAGTCTTAGCGGGGGGAACCTACGAGCAGTACTTC

j_call: TRBJ2-7
clone_size: -
d_call: -
v_call: TRBV11-3
cdr3_aa: CASSLSFTAVQYF
cdr3_nt: TGTGCCAGCAGCTTATCATTTACAGCGGTGCAGTACTTC

j_call: TRBJ2-2
clone_size: -
d_call: TRBD1
v_call: TRBV28
cdr3_aa: CASRRQGASGELFF
cdr3_nt: TGTGCCAGCAGGAGACAGGGGGCCAGCGGGGAGCTGTTTTTT